This TCR beta chain was captured in a study of cytomegalovirus exposure and HLA in healthy donors. Overall study findings and caveats: TCR beta chains numbering more than 150 were designated cytomegalovirus-associated. That first-cohort TCR clusters tended to co-occur in the 95 to 150 validation repertoires was found in a later analysis.

Clones were read by immunoSEQ multiplex PCR, and TCRdb kept only the in-frame ones, dropping some. The data hold 170,000 or so clones, with approximately 83% observed a single time. As regards this clone: Its antigen remains unknown.

CDR1 is MNHEY and CDR2 is SMNVEV in the germline V gene (reference sequence). The CDR3 covers 12 residues. Trimming cost V 8 bases and J 3 bases, with 8 bases left between them. This sequence originates from a woman aged 18 to 35 in good health and CMV-seropositive. Source material: PBMCs. The chain recombines TRBV27 with TRBJ1-5; D ambiguous. The CDR3 DNA reads TGTGCCAGCGGGCCTATCAATCAGCCCCAGCATTTT. It encodes CASGPINQPQHF.